The clone carrying this T cell receptor (beta chain) appeared a few times. Antigen unknown. Relative to the germline gene, one junction end is altered; a read error may explain this. TCRdb recomputed calls from the RT-PCR reads with MiXCR, one row per CDR3 protein. The sample has more than 200,000 distinct CDR3 sequences, approximately 12% seen once. Per the germline V gene, CDR1 is SEHNR and CDR2 is FQNEAQ (reference sequence). CDR3 length: 15 amino acids. This sample was included in a study of response to subunit inactivated influenza vaccine. Study-level results: Authors proposed each seasonal influenza vaccination draws in few new T cells.

This rearrangement joins TRBV7-9 to TRBJ1-5, with D uncertain. The sequence derives from a man in his forties or fifties who received an inactivated influenza vaccine. Sequenced here: non-naive T cells sorted from PBMCs, sampled 14 to 15 days before vaccination. This CDR3 reads CASILGSSSNQPQHF. DNA of the CDR3: TGTGCCAGCATCTTAGGTTCCAGTAGCAATCAGCCCCAGCATTTT.